This TCR beta chain was observed in a study of CD8+CD57+ T cells in acquired aplastic anemia (dated by TCRdb to the late 2010s). Regarding the study in general: DNA extracted from sorted CD4+ and CD8+ cells had a mean of roughly 3 ug, with a range of about 0.18 to 27.4 ug. CD8+CD57+ expansion was defined as frequency above the mean frequency observed in healthy subjects.

Genomic DNA served as template for TCR beta VDJ combination and CDR3 sequence profiling. TCR repertoire sequencing was run on an Illumina HiSeq 2000. Per the source publication's procedure: Repertoires were assessed using TRBV/TRBJ rearrangement plots, CDR3 size and DJ length profiles, and Simpson's diversity index. The most abundant DNA sequence in the deep sequencing data was defined as the immunodominant clone. CDR3 amino acid sequences were screened for sharing across subjects and were compared with published repertoires and the VDJdb database. TCRdb passed the public sequencing reads through fastp at Q25 and MiXCR, retaining productive beta sequences. Entries that share a CDR3 protein sequence are merged under the most common genes and DNA. The V and J calls were not made by the authors but by TCRdb's processing. Recorded for this sample are roughly 290,000 distinct CDR3 sequences; about three fifths of them occurred a single time. The ten biggest clones cover under 1.5% of the sample.

The germline V gene (reference sequence) gives CDR1 as LNHDA and CDR2 as SQIVND. Inclusive of the bounding cysteine and phenylalanine, the CDR3 is 16 residues long. The CDR3 DNA has 48 bases and is translated from base 1. V is pruned by 6 bases and J by 7 bases, leaving 12 bases of the junction without a gene match. Worth noting for this clonotype: Its recognized antigen is unknown. It has no much larger one-base neighbor in the sample; base qualities were not kept.

What the research found in general, with its limitations: Although twenty-nine CD8+ CDR3 sequences were shared by patients and controls, these sequences appeared highly expressed in patients and within the immunodominant clones of patients. No significant difference in CD8+ Simpson's diversity was found between patients and healthy controls (P=0.060).

Expansion of CD8+CD57+ cells had been shown by flow cytometry in the patients chosen for sequencing. Severe acquired aplastic anemia was diagnosed in all patients according to International Study of Aplastic Anemia and Agranulocytosis and Camitta criteria. Patients had received no therapy at the time of blood sampling. TCR repertoires of sorted CD4+ and CD8+ blood T cells from severe aplastic anemia patients and healthy subjects were deep-sequenced in the study. Patients were enrolled under clinicaltrials.gov protocols 00001620, 01623167, 00001397, 00071045, 00081523 and 00961064 in the USA. Ficoll-Paque density gradient centrifugation was used to isolate peripheral blood mononuclear cells. Before DNA extraction, CD4+ and CD8+ T cells were sorted by FACS or by magnetic beads.

The V gene is TRBV19 and the J gene is TRBJ1-5, with 10 junctional bases fitting TRBD1. Sequencing was done on a sample of sorted CD4+, CD8+, or CD8+CD57+ T cells (not recorded which) from PBMCs. This TCR was sampled from a human donor with aplastic anemia. The CDR3 has the sequence CASRSRGQGMRQPQHF. In nucleotide form, the sequence is TGTGCCAGTAGATCTCGGGGACAGGGGATGAGGCAGCCCCAGCATTTT.